This T cell receptor beta chain was profiled in a study of molecular identifiers for immune sequencing clone quantification. This clonotype was seen at least ten times. Trimming shortened V by 8 bases and J by 1 base, and 11 bases separated the two germline ends. The CDR3 is made up of 14 amino acids. CDR1 and CDR2 (germline): SNHLY, FYNNEI. TCRdb re-called the PCR reads through MiXCR, storing one row per CDR3 protein. The table has roughly 320,000 distinct CDR3 sequences, over 20% seen once. This receptor was taken from a human donor in good health. Some libraries in this study had Jurkat cell RNA spiked in. This chain joins TRBV2 and TRBJ2-2; D is possibly TRBD1 (5 bases). Sequenced sample: naive CD8+ T cells from blood, with Jurkat cell RNA spiked in. Indicated subset: FACS-sorted CD8+CD4-CCR7+CD45RA+ naive T cells. Written as DNA, the CDR3 is TGTGCCAGCTCCCAGACAGTGAACACCGGGGAGCTGTTTTTT. Translating it yields CASSQTVNTGELFF.